This T cell receptor beta chain came from a study of T-cell reconstitution after alpha-beta-depleted transplantation in children. Notes on the study in general: The origin of alpha-beta T cells about two months after transplant was reportedly several hundred expanded graft clones. At day 60, the high TCRbeta diversity found in some patients originated from recipient T cells and thymic progenitors that had survived. After one year, T-cell counts and TCRbeta diversity mostly came from new T cells.

V lost 4 bases to trimming and J lost 10 bases, with 11 bases between them. CDR3 length: 12 amino acids. The germline gives CDR1 SGHDN, CDR2 FVKESK. As to this clonotype: Its target is not known.

The library targeted TCRbeta and was prepared with unique molecular identifiers. MiXCR, applied by TCRdb to the PCR reads, yields one record per CDR3 protein. Among hundreds of thousands of distinct CDR3 sequences, 15% to 20% were seen once, and the ten largest hold 5%. The sample here was PBMCs, mostly from graft donor cells, taken 360 days after TCRalphabeta/CD19-depleted stem cell transplant. This chain links TRBV14 with TRBJ2-1; D might be TRBD1 or TRBD2, each matching 5 bases. This receptor was taken from a male patient aged 10 to 17 who had a stem cell transplant for acute lymphoblastic leukemia, so the T cells may come from the graft donor. CDR3 sequence: CASSRGGGEQFF. Written as DNA, the CDR3 is TGTGCCAGCAGCCGAGGTGGGGGAGAGCAGTTCTTC.